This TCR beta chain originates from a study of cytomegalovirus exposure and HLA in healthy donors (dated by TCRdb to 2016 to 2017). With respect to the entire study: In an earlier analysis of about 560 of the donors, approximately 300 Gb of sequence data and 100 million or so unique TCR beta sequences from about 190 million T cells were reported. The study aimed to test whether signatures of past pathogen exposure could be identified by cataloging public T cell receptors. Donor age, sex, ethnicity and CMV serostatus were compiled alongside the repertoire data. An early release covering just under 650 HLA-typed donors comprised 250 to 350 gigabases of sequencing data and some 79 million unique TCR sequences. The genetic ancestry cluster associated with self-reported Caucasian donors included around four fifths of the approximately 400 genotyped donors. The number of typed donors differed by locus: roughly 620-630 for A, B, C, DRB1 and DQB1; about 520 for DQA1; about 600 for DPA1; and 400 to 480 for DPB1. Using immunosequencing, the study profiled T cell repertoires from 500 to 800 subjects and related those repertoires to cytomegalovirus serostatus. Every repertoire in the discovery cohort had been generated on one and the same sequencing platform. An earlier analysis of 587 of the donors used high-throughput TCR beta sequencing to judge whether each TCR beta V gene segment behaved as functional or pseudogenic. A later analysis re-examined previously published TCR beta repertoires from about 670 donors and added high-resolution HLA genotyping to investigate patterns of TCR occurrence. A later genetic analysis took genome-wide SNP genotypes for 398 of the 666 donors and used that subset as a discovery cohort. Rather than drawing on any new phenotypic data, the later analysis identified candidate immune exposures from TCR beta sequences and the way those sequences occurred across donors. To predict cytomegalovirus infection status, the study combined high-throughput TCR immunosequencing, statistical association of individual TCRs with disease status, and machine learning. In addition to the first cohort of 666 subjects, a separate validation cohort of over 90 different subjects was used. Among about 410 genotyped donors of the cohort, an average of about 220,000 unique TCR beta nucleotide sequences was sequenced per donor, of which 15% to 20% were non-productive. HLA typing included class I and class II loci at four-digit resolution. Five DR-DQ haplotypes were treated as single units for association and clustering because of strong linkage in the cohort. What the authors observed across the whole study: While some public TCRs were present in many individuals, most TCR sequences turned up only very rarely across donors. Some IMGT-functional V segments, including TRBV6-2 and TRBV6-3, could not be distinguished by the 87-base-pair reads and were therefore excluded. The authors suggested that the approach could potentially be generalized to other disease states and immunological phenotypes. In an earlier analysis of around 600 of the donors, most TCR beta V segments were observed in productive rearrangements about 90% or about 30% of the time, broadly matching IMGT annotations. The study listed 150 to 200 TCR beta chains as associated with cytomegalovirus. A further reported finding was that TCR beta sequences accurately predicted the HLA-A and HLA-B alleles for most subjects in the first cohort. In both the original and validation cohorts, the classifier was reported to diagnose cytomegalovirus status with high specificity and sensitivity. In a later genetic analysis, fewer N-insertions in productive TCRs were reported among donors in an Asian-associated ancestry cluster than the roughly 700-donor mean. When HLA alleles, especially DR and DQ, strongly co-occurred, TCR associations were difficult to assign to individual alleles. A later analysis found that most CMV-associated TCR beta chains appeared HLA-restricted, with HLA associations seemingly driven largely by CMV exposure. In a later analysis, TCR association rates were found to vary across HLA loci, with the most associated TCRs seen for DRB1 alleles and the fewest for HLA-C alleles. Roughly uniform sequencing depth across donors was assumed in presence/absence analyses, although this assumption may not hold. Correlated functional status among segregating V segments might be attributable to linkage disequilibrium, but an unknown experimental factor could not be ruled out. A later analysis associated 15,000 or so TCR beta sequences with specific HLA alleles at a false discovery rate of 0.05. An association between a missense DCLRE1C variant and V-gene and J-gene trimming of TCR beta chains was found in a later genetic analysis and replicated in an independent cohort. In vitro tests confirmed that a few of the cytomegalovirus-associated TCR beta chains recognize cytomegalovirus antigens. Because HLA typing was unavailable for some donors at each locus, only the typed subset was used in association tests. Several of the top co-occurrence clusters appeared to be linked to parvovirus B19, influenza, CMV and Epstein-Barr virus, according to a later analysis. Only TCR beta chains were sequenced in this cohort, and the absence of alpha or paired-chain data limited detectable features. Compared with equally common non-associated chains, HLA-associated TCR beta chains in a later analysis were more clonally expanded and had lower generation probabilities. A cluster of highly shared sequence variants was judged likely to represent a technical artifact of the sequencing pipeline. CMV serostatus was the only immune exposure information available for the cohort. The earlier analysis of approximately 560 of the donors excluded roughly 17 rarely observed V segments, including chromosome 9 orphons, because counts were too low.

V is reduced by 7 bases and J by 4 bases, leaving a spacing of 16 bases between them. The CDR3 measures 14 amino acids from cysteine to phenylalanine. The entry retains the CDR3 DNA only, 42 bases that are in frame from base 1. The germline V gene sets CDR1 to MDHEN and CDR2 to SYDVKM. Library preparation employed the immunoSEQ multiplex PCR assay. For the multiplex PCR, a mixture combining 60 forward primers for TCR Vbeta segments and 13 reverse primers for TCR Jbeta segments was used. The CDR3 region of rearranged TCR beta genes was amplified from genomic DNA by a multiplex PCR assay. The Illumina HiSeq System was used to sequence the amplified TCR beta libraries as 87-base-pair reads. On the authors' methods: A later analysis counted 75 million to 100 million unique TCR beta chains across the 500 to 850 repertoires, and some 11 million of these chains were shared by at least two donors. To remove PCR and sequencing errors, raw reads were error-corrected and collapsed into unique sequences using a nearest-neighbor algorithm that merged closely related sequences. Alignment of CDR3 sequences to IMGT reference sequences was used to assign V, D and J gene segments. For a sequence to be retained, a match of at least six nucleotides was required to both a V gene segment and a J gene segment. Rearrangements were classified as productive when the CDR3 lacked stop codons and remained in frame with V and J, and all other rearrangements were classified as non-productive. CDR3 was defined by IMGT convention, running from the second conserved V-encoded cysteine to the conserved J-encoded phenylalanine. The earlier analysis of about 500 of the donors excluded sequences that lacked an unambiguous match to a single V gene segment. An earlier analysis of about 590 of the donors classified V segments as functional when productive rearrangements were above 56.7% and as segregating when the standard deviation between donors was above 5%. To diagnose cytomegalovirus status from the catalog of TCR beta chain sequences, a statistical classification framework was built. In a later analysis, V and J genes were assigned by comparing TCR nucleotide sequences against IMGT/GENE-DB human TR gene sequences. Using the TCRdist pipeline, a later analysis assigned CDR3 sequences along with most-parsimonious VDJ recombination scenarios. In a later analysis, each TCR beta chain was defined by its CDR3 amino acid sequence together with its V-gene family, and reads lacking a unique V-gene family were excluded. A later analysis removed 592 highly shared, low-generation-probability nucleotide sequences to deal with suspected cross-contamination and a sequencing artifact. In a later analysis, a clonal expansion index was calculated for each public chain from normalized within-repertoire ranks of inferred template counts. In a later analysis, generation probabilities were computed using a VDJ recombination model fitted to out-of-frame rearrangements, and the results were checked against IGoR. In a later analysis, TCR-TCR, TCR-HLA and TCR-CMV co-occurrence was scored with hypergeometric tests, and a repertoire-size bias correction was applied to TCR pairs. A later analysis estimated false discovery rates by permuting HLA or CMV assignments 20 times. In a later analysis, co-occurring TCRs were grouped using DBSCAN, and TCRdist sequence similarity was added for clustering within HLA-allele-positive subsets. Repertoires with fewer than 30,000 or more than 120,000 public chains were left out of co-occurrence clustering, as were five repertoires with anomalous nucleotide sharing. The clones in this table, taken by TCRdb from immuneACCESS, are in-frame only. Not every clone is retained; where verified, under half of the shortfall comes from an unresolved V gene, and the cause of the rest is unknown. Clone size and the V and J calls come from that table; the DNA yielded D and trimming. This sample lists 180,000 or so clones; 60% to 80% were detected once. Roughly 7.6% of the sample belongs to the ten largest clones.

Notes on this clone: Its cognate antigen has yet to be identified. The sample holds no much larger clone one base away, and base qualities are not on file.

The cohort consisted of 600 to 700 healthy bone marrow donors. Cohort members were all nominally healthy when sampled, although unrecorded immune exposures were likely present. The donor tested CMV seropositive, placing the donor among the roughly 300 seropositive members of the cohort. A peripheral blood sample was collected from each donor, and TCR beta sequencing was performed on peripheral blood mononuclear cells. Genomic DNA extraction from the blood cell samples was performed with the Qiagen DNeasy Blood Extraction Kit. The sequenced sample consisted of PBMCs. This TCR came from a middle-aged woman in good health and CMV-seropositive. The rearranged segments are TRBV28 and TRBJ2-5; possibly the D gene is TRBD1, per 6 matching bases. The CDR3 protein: CASNPRTDGETQYF. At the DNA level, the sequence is TGTGCCAGCAACCCCAGGACAGATGGAGAGACCCAGTACTTC.